The subject of this entry is one TCR beta chain. Chain pairing is unknown; alpha and beta were sequenced separately. The assay was immunoSEQ multiplex PCR, and TCRdb's table has in-frame clones only and misses some. The sample holds tens of thousands of clones, under 95% seen once. The source of the sample is a study of T cells in tuberculosis. Sorting used thawed, overnight-rested PBMC stained with anti-CD3, a viability dye and GMM-loaded CD1B tetramer. The lipid loaded on the CD1B tetramers was C32 glucose monomycolate from Rhodococcus equi. PBMC for tetramer sorting were first depleted of CD14-expressing monocytes. Study-level results: T cells binding CD1B-GMM tetramer weakly possibly escaped the sort.

The CDR3 has 13 residues. V gave up 5 bases and J gave up 9 bases, with 14 bases separating them. Germline CDR1 and CDR2: SGHTA and FQGNSA. The sequence derives from an adult woman with latent tuberculosis. The sample consisted of CD1b-GMM tetramer-negative cells sorted from PBMCs. This chain links TRBV7-2 with TRBJ1-5; D possibly corresponds to TRBD1 (5 bases). CDR3 loop: CASSEHGAAPQHF. In DNA form, the CDR3 reads TGTGCCAGCAGCGAACATGGGGCCGCGCCCCAGCATTTT.